This T cell receptor beta chain originates from a study of blood T cell repertoires in COVID-19. The trim removed 4 bases at V and 5 bases at J, leaving 8 bases unmatched. CDR1 is SGHNT, CDR2 YYREEE, per germline (reference sequence). The length of the CDR3 is 14 residues. In the authors' methods: Reference gene primer amplification yielded estimated nucleated cell counts. Generated by immunoSEQ multiplex PCR, the TCRdb table keeps only in-frame clones and is missing some. That table supplies the V and J calls and clone size; D and trimming were determined from the DNA. This table holds 95,000 to 110,000 clones, 84% found once.

The rearrangement joins TRBV5-4 to TRBJ1-2, with 7 bases identical to TRBD1. Input material: peripheral blood. This sequence was found in a human donor in a cohort sampled during active COVID-19. CDR3 DNA sequence: TGTGCCAGCAGCCTCACAGGGGCCACATATGGCTACACCTTC. It translates to CASSLTGATYGYTF.